These 30 T cell receptor beta chains originate from one sample sequenced in a study of vaccination and CD4 T cells after COVID-19. Their cognate antigens are unknown. Oncomine TCR Beta short-read sequencing was applied to DNA from cultured CD4+ T cells. TCRdb re-called the PCR reads through MiXCR, storing one row per CDR3 protein. The table has 9,500 to 15,000 distinct CDR3 sequences, around three fifths seen once. Treatment indicated: roughly 11-day PBMC culture with coronavirus spike peptide pools or control peptides (ViraFEST assay). Sequencing input: CD4+ T cells from blood, cultured in vitro. These receptors came from a human donor who had recovered from COVID-19.

CDR3 sequence (DNA): TGTGCCAGCAGTCGGACTAGCGGGGGGGCGGGAGATACGCAGTATTTT. Residues: CASSRTSGGAGDTQYF. This chain joins TRBV6-1 and TRBJ2-3; 15 bases line up with TRBD2. CDR1 is MNHNS and CDR2 is SASEGT in the germline V gene. V shed 5 bases and J 5 bases; nucleotides not matched to a gene: 5. There are 16 residues in the CDR3.

V usage is TRBV18 and J usage is TRBJ1-5; D unresolved. The CDR3 sequence is 16 residues long. V lost 3 bases and J lost 2, with 14 bases in between. The germline V gene encodes CDR1 KGHSH and CDR2 LQKENI. The CDR3: CASSPPPRAGNQPQHF. CDR3 nucleotide sequence: TGTGCCAGCTCACCCCCTCCGAGGGCAGGCAATCAGCCCCAGCATTTT. The complete variable domain, with remaining parts taken from reference TRBV18 and TRBJ1-5, reads NAGVMQNPRHLVRRRGQEARLRCSPMKGHSHVYWYRQLPEEGLKFMVYLQKENIIDESGMPKERFSAEFPKEGPSILRIQQVVRGDSAAYFCASSPPPRAGNQPQHFGDGTRLSIL.

The chain recombines TRBV5-4 with TRBJ1-2; D ambiguous. The CDR3 runs to 12 residues. V dropped 1 base and J dropped 7 bases, with 8 bases sitting between them. The germline V gene has CDR1 SGHNT and CDR2 YYREEE (reference sequence). CDR3 in amino acids: CASSLSRGGYTF. Written as DNA, the CDR3 is TGTGCCAGCAGCTTGAGTAGAGGTGGCTACACCTTC.

The gene calls are TRBV30 and TRBJ1-5; D ambiguous. The germline CDR1 and CDR2 sequences are GTSNPN and SVGIG (reference sequence). The V and J ends lost 0 bases and 5 bases respectively, with 11 bases between them. The CDR3 is 14 residues long. CDR3 DNA sequence: TGTGCCTGGAGTGTTGGAGGGTTCGATCAGCCCCAGCATTTT. This sequence encodes CAWSVGGFDQPQHF. The variable domain in full, with the rest retrieved from reference TRBV30 and TRBJ1-5, is SQTIHQWPATLVQPVGSPLSLECTVEGTSNPNLYWYRQAAGRGLQLLFYSVGIGQISSEVPQNLSASRPQDRQFILSSKKLLLSDSGFYLCAWSVGGFDQPQHFGDGTRLSIL.

This sequence joins TRBV7-2 and TRBJ2-2; no definite D call. Per germline, CDR1 SGHTA and CDR2 FQGNSA. The CDR3 is 13 residues long. V was trimmed by 5 bases and J by 8 bases, leaving 12 bases between them. CDR3 region: CASSPPKSGELFF. CDR3 in DNA: TGTGCCAGCAGCCCCCCCAAAAGTGGGGAGCTGTTTTTT.

The CDR3 coding sequence is TGCGCCAGCAGCTTGGGACCGCGTTCCTACGAGCAGTACTTC. Encoded protein: CASSLGPRSYEQYF. V usage is TRBV5-1 and J usage is TRBJ2-7, with unresolved D. Trimming took 0 bases from V and 1 from J, leaving 8 bases between them. From germline, CDR1 is SGHRS and CDR2 YFSETQ. The CDR3 length is 14 residues.

Turning to this clonotype: Sequence at one end of the junction differs from germline and may be a read error. The genes are TRBV19 and TRBJ2-7; 9 positions agree with TRBD1. The CDR3 contains 16 residues. The germline gives CDR1 LNHDA, CDR2 SQIVND (reference sequence). CDR3: CASRDPRTGADYEQYF. The CDR3 DNA reads as TGCGCCAGTAGAGACCCCCGGACAGGGGCAGACTACGAGCAGTACTTC.

The rearrangement uses TRBV20-1 and TRBJ2-6, with a tentative D call TRBD1 (6 bases). V shed 8 bases and J shed 0 bases, with 23 bases lying between them. This CDR3 spans 18 amino acids. Germline V lookup: CDR1 DFQATT, CDR2 SNEGSKA (reference sequence). DNA for the CDR3: TGCAGTCGGCCCTTTCTTGACAGGCTAGTCTCTGGGGCCAACGTCCTGACTTTC. Protein: CSRPFLDRLVSGANVLTF.

V gene TRBV5-6 combines with J gene TRBJ1-2; the match to TRBD1 covers 7 bases. The CDR3 runs to 12 residues. V shed 7 bases, J shed 7 bases, and the junction held 7 bases outside the gene matches. Germline values: CDR1 SGHDT, CDR2 YYEEEE. In DNA, the CDR3 is TGTGCCAGCGGCGACAGGGTGGGTGGCTACACCTTC. Protein sequence: CASGDRVGGYTF. Based on the CDR3 plus reference TRBV5-6 and TRBJ1-2, the full variable domain is DAGVTQSPTHLIKTRGQQVTLRCSPKSGHDTVSWYQQALGQGPQFIFQYYEEEERQRGNFPDRFSGHQFPNYSSELNVNALLLGDSALYLCASGDRVGGYTFGSGTRLTVV.

This clonotype has more than one count but fewer than ten. This sequence joins TRBV20-1 and TRBJ1-3; D perhaps matches TRBD1 (5 bases). V was trimmed by 0 bases and J by 4 bases, leaving 13 bases between them. Germline CDR1 and CDR2: DFQATT and SNEGSKA (reference sequence). The CDR3 is made up of 15 amino acids. The CDR3 bases are TGCAGTGCTAGAGAGTTAGGGGCTGGCGGAAACACCATATATTTT. Translating gives CSARELGAGGNTIYF.

The V and J genes are TRBV27 and TRBJ1-1, with D hard to call. Between the trimmed V and J ends, which lost 1 base and 1 base, there was a span of 7 bases. Germline values: CDR1 MNHEY, CDR2 SMNVEV (reference sequence). The CDR3 consists of 14 residues. The CDR3: CASSLYRTNTEAFF. CDR3 coding DNA: TGTGCCAGCAGTTTATATAGGACGAACACTGAAGCTTTCTTT.

The chain recombines TRBV19 with TRBJ1-2; the match to TRBD1 covers 8 bases. The germline V gene encodes CDR1 LNHDA and CDR2 SQIVND (reference sequence). CDR3 length equals 17 residues. V lost 4 bases and J lost 5; bases outside the gene matches: 15. CDR3 bases: TGTGCCAGTAGTACCCGCTCCTCCCAGGGGGCCGGGTATGGCTACACCTTC. The encoded protein is CASSTRSSQGAGYGYTF.

The V gene is TRBV10-3, the J gene TRBJ1-2; a weak D match, TRBD1 (5 bases). V shed 0 bases and J shed 0 bases, with 8 bases lying between them. The CDR3 is made up of 15 amino acids. Germline CDR1 reads ENHRY; CDR2 reads SYGVKD. CDR3 amino acids: CAISESRGTNYGYTF. CDR3 sequence (DNA): TGTGCCATCAGTGAGTCCCGGGGCACTAACTATGGCTACACCTTC.

The chain links TRBV15 to TRBJ2-1; 11 bases match TRBD2. CDR3 length: 15 amino acids. V trimming: 0 bases; J trimming: 12 bases; junction bases outside the gene matches: 7. The germline gives CDR1 LNHNV, CDR2 YYDKDF (reference sequence). The CDR3 DNA is TGTGCCACCAGCAGAGAACTAGCGGGGGTGTGGTCGCAGTTCTTC. Its translation is CATSRELAGVWSQFF.

The chain carries TRBV5-1 and TRBJ1-2; the D is unclear. Between the trimmed V and J ends, which lost 0 bases and 5 bases, there was a span of 11 bases. Germline CDR1 and CDR2: SGHRS and YFSETQ. The CDR3 spans 14 residues. The CDR3 sequence: CASSLGGFGYGYTF. The CDR3 region has the DNA TGCGCCAGCAGCTTGGGAGGGTTTGGTTATGGCTACACCTTC.

CDR3 amino acids: CASRELAGGTTNYGYTF. CDR3 nucleotide sequence: TGTGCCAGCAGGGAACTGGCGGGGGGTACTACTAACTATGGCTACACCTTC. The V gene is TRBV6-1, the J gene TRBJ1-2; a weak D match, TRBD1 (5 bases). From germline, CDR1 is MNHNS and CDR2 SASEGT. The CDR3 loop spans 17 amino acids. Trimming removed 6 bases from V and 0 bases from J, with 20 bases in between.

The chain couples TRBV10-3 to TRBJ1-1; no reliable D call. Trimming removed 6 bases at V and 0 bases at J, with 8 bases between. The CDR3 length is 13 residues. CDR1 and CDR2 from the germline V gene are ENHRY and SYGVKD. The CDR3 sequence is CAIRLGMNTEAFF. The CDR3 coding sequence is TGTGCCATCAGACTCGGTATGAACACTGAAGCTTTCTTT.

This clonotype was picked up a small number of times. This chain links TRBV7-9 with TRBJ1-1; D is uncertain. CDR1 and CDR2 from the germline V gene are SEHNR and FQNEAQ (reference sequence). The CDR3 length is 16 residues. Trimming stripped 0 bases from V and 1 base from J, with 12 bases between. CDR3 bases: TGTGCCAGCAGCTTAGCCATCAAGGCAGGGAACACTGAAGCTTTCTTT. This translates into CASSLAIKAGNTEAFF.

In this sample, this clonotype turned up once. The chain has TRBV7-2 and TRBJ2-3; tentatively, D is TRBD1 or TRBD2 (5 bases each). This CDR3 has 17 residues. Germline V lookup: CDR1 SGHTA, CDR2 FQGNSA. V gave up 5 bases and J gave up 5 bases, with 23 bases separating them. CDR3 DNA sequence: TGTGCCAGCAGCCCGAAAGAGGGGCTAGCACGGGGAGATACGCAGTATTTT. This gives the protein CASSPKEGLARGDTQYF. Combining the CDR3 with reference TRBV7-2 and TRBJ2-3 gives the whole variable domain GAGVSQSPSNKVTEKGKDVELRCDPISGHTALYWYRQSLGQGLEFLIYFQGNSAPDKSGLPSDRFSAERTGGSVSTLTIQRTQQEDSAVYLCASSPKEGLARGDTQYFGPGTRLTVL.

This chain joins TRBV6-5 and TRBJ2-6; D might be TRBD1 or TRBD2, each matching 5 bases. CDR3 length: 22 amino acids. Germline loops: CDR1 MNHEY, CDR2 SVGAGI. Between the trimmed V and J ends, which lost 2 bases and 0 bases, there was a span of 26 bases. CDR3 loop: CASSYGTVLLGEGLSGANVLTF. The CDR3, as DNA: TGTGCCAGCAGTTACGGGACGGTCCTATTGGGAGAAGGACTCTCTGGGGCCAACGTCCTGACTTTC.

In its sample, this clonotype ranks as large (0.1 to 1%). This chain joins TRBV7-2 and TRBJ2-2, with D unclear. CDR1 and CDR2 (germline): SGHTA, FQGNSA. The V end lost 5 bases, the J end lost 5 bases, and 9 bases lay between the germline ends. The CDR3 runs to 13 residues. This chain's CDR3 is CASSPTRTGELFF. As DNA, the CDR3 is TGTGCCAGCAGCCCAACAAGGACCGGGGAGCTGTTTTTT.

V usage is TRBV24-1 and J usage is TRBJ2-7; D gene unclear. CDR3 length: 13 amino acids. Germline V gene sequence: CDR1 KGHDR, CDR2 SFDVKD. V was pared by 3 bases and J by 0 bases, with 5 bases between. CDR3 residues: CATSDGSSYEQYF. The CDR3 DNA sequence: TGTGCCACCAGTGATGGCAGCTCCTACGAGCAGTACTTC.

The chain employs TRBV7-2 and TRBJ1-6; tentative D call: TRBD1 (5 bases). CDR3 length: 13 residues. Deletions cut 5 bases from V and 10 bases from J, with 12 bases between. Per the germline V gene, CDR1 is SGHTA and CDR2 is FQGNSA. Written as DNA, the CDR3 is TGTGCCAGCAGCCCCCGTGGGGGATCACCCCTCCACTTT. The encoded protein is CASSPRGGSPLHF.

The rearrangement uses TRBV20-1 and TRBJ1-1, with D hard to call. The CDR3 runs to 10 residues. Germline CDR1 and CDR2: DFQATT and SNEGSKA (reference sequence). The V end was cut by 5 bases, the J end by 7 bases, with 8 bases between. The chain's CDR3 is CSALGGEAFF. The CDR3, as DNA: TGCAGTGCTCTCGGCGGTGAAGCTTTCTTT.

The V call is TRBV19, the J call TRBJ2-1; 7 nucleotides match TRBD1. V lost 6 bases, J lost 4 bases, and 3 bases stayed unmatched. The CDR3 spans 13 residues. The germline V gene encodes CDR1 LNHDA and CDR2 SQIVND (reference sequence). CDR3: CASSQTGYNEQFF. For the CDR3, the DNA is TGTGCCAGTAGCCAGACAGGGTACAATGAGCAGTTCTTC. The complete variable domain, with remaining parts taken from reference TRBV19 and TRBJ2-1, reads DGGITQSPKYLFRKEGQNVTLSCEQNLNHDAMYWYRQDPGQGLRLIYYSQIVNDFQKGDIAEGYSVSREKKESFPLTVTSAQKNPTAFYLCASSQTGYNEQFFGPGTRLTVL.

The CDR3 sequence is CASSLVINEQFF. DNA of the CDR3: TGTGCCAGCAGCTTAGTAATCAATGAGCAGTTCTTC. The chain joins TRBV7-9 to TRBJ2-1; the D is unclear. The germline CDR1 and CDR2 sequences are SEHNR and FQNEAQ (reference sequence). V gave up 1 base and J gave up 6 bases, with 4 bases separating them. The CDR3 contains 12 residues. The full variable domain, completed using reference TRBV7-9 and TRBJ2-1, is DTGVSQNPRHKITKRGQNVTFRCDPISEHNRLYWYRQTLGQGPEFLTYFQNEAQLEKSRLLSDRFSAERPKGSFSTLEIQRTEQGDSAMYLCASSLVINEQFFGPGTRLTVL.

This chain joins TRBV7-2 and TRBJ2-1, with 10 bases aligning to TRBD1. Germline V gene data show CDR1 as SGHTA and CDR2 as FQGNSA. Unmatched junction bases numbered 3, after V lost 3 bases and J lost 7 bases. The CDR3 covers 14 residues. CDR3 DNA: TGTGCCAGCAGCTTGGGGACAGGGGTGAATGAGCAGTTCTTC. Its translation: CASSLGTGVNEQFF.

V gene TRBV29-1 combines with J gene TRBJ1-1; D is possibly TRBD1 (6 bases). This CDR3 is built from 11 residues. Trimming took 7 bases from V and 1 from J, leaving 7 bases between them. Germline assignment: CDR1 SQVTM and CDR2 ANQGSEA. CDR3 region: CSGGRNTEAFF. The CDR3 nucleotides read TGCAGCGGGGGGCGGAACACTGAAGCTTTCTTT.

The chain employs TRBV24-1 and TRBJ2-5, with D possibly being TRBD1 (5 bases). V lost 0 bases, J lost 1 base, and 17 bases lay in between. The CDR3 has 18 amino acids. CDR1 and CDR2 from the germline V gene are KGHDR and SFDVKD. The CDR3 sequence: CATSDLKGQGFGQETQYF. The DNA for the CDR3 is TGTGCCACCAGTGATTTGAAGGGGCAGGGCTTCGGCCAAGAGACCCAGTACTTC.

This chain uses TRBV7-2 with TRBJ1-1; 10 bases are shared with TRBD1. The CDR3 is 15 amino acids. Unmatched junction bases numbered 5, after V lost 0 bases and J lost 7 bases. Germline V gene lookup returns CDR1 SGHTA and CDR2 FQGNSA. CDR3 loop: CASSLAGTGAGEAFF. The CDR3 nucleotides read TGTGCCAGCAGCTTAGCGGGGACAGGGGCCGGTGAAGCTTTCTTT.